Reported below is one T cell receptor (beta chain). Its specificity is unknown. The source of the sample is a study of Ad26.COV2.S vaccination and SARS-CoV-2 variants. Findings of the study overall: The analyses of TCR breadth and depth may have understated the size of total T cell responses. Placebo and vaccine recipients had non-spike TCR breadth that was similar. Placebo recipients trailed vaccine recipients in spike-specific TCR breadth.

The treatment denotes: around 19 received Ad26.COV2.S at low or high dose, single or two shots; several received placebo; per-sample allocation not given. Samples came from day 63 after the first vaccine or placebo injection. An Ad26 vector expressing Wuhan-strain SARS-CoV-2 spike constituted the vaccine. The V gene's germline CDR1 is MGHRA and CDR2 YSYEKL. J lost 0 bases, V lost 0 bases, and 6 bases had no gene match. CDR3 size: 19 residues. The data were produced by immunoSEQ multiplex PCR, yet TCRdb's version contains in-frame clones alone and is incomplete. Among roughly 380,000 clones listed, roughly 85% were seen once.

The V gene is TRBV4-1, the J gene TRBJ2-6, with 9 bases matching TRBD1. The TCR comes from a person aged 18-65 years who received the Ad26.COV2.S COVID-19 vaccine or a placebo. Sample: peripheral blood, taken in a trial of Ad26.COV2.S vaccine versus placebo. The DNA of the CDR3 is TGCGCCAGCAGCCAAGAGGGAGGGACAGGGAACTCTGGGGCCAACGTCCTGACTTTC. Translating gives CASSQEGGTGNSGANVLTF.